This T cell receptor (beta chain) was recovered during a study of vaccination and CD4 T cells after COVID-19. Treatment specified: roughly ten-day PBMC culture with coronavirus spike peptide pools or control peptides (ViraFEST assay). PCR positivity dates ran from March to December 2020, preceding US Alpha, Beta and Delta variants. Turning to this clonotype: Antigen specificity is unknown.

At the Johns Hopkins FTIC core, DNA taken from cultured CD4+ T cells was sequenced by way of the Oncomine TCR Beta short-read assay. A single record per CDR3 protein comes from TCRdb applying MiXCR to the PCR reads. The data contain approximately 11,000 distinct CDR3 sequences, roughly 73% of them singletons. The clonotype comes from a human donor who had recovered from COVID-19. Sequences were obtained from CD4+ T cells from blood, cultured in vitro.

CDR3 residues: CASSGSGSSYEQYF. CDR3 sequence (DNA): TGTGCCAGCAGTGGTAGCGGGAGCTCCTACGAGCAGTACTTC. V usage is TRBV6-1 and J usage is TRBJ2-7, with 9 bases aligning to TRBD2. The germline V gene encodes CDR1 MNHNS and CDR2 SASEGT. Trimming took 4 bases from V and 0 from J; bases not matched to a gene: 1. The CDR3 extends over 14 amino acids.